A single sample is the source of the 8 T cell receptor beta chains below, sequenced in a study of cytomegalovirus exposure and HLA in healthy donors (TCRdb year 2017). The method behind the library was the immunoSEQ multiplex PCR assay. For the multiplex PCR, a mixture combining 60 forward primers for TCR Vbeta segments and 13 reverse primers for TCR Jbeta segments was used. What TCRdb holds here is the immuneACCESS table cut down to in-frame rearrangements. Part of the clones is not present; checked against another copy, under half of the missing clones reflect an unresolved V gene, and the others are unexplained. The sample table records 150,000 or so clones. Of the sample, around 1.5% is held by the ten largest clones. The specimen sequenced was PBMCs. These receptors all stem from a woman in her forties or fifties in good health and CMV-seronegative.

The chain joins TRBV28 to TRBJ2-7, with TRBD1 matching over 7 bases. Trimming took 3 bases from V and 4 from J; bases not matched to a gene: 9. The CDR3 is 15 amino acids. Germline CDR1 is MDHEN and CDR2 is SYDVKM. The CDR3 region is CASSLGDRVLYEQYF. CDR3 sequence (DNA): TGTGCCAGCAGTTTGGGTGACAGGGTGTTGTACGAGCAGTACTTC.

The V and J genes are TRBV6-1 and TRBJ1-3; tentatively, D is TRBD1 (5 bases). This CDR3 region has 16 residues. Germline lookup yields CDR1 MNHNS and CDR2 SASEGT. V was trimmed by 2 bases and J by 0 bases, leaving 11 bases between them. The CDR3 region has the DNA TGTGCCAGCAGTGAAAGGGGACTGATCTCTGGAAACACCATATATTTT. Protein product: CASSERGLISGNTIYF.

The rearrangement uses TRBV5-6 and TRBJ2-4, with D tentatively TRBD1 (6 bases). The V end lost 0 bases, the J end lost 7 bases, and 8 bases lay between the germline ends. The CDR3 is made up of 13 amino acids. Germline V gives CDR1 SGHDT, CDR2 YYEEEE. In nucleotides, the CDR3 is TGTGCCAGCAGCTTGGTAACAGGGAACATTCAGTACTTC. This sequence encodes CASSLVTGNIQYF.

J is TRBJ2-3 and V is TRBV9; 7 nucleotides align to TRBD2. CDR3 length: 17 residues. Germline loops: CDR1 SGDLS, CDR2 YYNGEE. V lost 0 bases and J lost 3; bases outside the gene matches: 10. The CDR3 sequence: CASSVEMAGAGTDTQYF. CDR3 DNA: TGTGCCAGCAGCGTAGAAATGGCGGGAGCGGGAACAGATACGCAGTATTTT.

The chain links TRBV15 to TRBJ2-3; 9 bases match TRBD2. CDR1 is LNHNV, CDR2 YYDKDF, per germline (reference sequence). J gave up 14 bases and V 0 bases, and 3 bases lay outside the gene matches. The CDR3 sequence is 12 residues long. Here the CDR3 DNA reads TGTGCCACCAGCAGAGATGGGACTAGCCCGTATTTT. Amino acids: CATSRDGTSPYF.

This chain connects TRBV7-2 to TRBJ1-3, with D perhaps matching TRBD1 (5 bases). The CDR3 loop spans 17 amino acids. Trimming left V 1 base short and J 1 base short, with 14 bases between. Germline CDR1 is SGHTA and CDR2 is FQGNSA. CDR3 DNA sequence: TGTGCCAGCAGCTTAGATGCGGTGGGGGGGTCTGGAAACACCATATATTTT. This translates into CASSLDAVGGSGNTIYF.

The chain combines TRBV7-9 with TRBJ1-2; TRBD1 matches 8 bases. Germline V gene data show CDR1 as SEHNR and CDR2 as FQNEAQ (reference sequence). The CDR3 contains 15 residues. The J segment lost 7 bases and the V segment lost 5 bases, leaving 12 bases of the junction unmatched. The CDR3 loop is CASSVMTGDSSGYTF. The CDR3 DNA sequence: TGTGCCAGCAGCGTGATGACAGGGGATTCTTCTGGCTACACCTTC.

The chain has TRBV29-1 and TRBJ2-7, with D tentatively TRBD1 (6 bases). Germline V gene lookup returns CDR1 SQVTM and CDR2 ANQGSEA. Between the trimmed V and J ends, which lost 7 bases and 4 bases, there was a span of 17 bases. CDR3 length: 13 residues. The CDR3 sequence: CSATRGRGYEQYF. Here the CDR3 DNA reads TGCAGCGCCACGCGCGGCAGGGGTTACGAGCAGTACTTC.